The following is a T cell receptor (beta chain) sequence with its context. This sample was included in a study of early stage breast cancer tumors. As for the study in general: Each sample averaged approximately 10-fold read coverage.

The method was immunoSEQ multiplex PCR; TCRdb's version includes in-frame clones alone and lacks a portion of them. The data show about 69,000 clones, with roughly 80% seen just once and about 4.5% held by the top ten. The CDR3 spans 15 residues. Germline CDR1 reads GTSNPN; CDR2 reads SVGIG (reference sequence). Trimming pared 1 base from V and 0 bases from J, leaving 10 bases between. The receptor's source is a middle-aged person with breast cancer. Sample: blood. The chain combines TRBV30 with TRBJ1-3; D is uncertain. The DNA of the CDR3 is TGTGCCTGGAGTGGAGCAGGCCACTCTGGAAACACCATATATTTT. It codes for CAWSGAGHSGNTIYF.